This TCR beta chain was sequenced during a study of PD-1 blockade in classical Hodgkin lymphoma. Overall study results and limits: Whoever responded completely had baseline diversity much like that seen in newly diagnosed patients. Why the repertoires differ is still unclear, perhaps disease activity or prior therapy.

Germline V gene data show CDR1 as ENHRY and CDR2 as SYGVKD. Trimming left V 4 bases short and J 2 bases short, with 18 bases between. The CDR3 is 17 residues long. Regarding this clone: Its antigen is not known.

Each patient experienced a relapse that followed autologous stem cell transplantation, and brentuximab vedotin exposure varied. Patients reached a best response of complete response, partial response or progressive disease. Generated by immunoSEQ multiplex PCR, the TCRdb table keeps only in-frame clones and is missing some. The sample carries approximately 60,000 clones, around 88% recorded once. The V call is TRBV10-3, the J call TRBJ2-4, with a possible D match to TRBD2 (6 bases). The sequence derives from a human donor with classical Hodgkin lymphoma. Sequencing was performed on peripheral blood mononuclear cells (PBMCs), taken at baseline. The CDR3 sequence: CAISAAGRTGTKNIQYF. CDR3 coding DNA: TGTGCCATCAGTGCGGCGGGAAGGACGGGAACCAAAAACATTCAGTACTTC.